This T cell receptor beta chain was identified in a study of T cell responses to AZD1222 COVID-19 vaccine. The table came from immunoSEQ multiplex PCR; TCRdb's copy has only in-frame clones and leaves some out. The sample has over 100,000 clones, around 90% seen once. Germline assignment: CDR1 SGHDN and CDR2 FVKESK. V lost 0 bases and J lost 9, with 11 bases in between. This CDR3 contains 13 residues. This chain links TRBV14 with TRBJ1-1, with unresolved D. The source of this sequence is an adult who received the AZD1222 COVID-19 vaccine. Specimen: peripheral blood, collected 28 days after the second AZD1222 dose. The CDR3 region is CASSQERLLKAFF. CDR3 in DNA: TGTGCCAGCAGCCAAGAACGCCTCCTCAAAGCTTTCTTT.